One sample yielded the 6 T cell receptor beta chains listed below, sequenced in a study of blood T cells in healthy people across ages. A second PCR, run for roughly 7 to 12 cycles, used a sample-barcoded 5' primer plus a J-beta primer mix. Each CDR3 protein gets one entry after TCRdb re-called the 5' RACE reads with MiXCR. The table includes 1.5 million to 2 million distinct CDR3 sequences, roughly 49% detected once. Sequencing used blood. The receptors were sampled from a woman aged 40 to 50 in good health.

V is TRBV6-5 and J is TRBJ1-1; weak D call: TRBD1 (6 bases). This CDR3 has 15 amino acids. The germline V gene has CDR1 MNHEY and CDR2 SVGAGI. The V and J ends lost 7 bases and 6 bases respectively, with 21 bases between them. The CDR3: CASIGPGEGGAEAFF. CDR3 nucleotides: TGTGCCAGCATAGGTCCCGGGGAAGGGGGAGCTGAAGCTTTCTTT.

As DNA, the CDR3 is TGTGCCAGCAGCCCCGGGGGGGACGGCTATGGCTACACCTTC. It translates to CASSPGGDGYGYTF. The chain is built from TRBV7-9 and TRBJ1-2; a weak D match, TRBD1 (5 bases). Trimming removed 5 bases at V and 4 bases at J, with 14 bases between. The CDR3 has 14 residues. Germline V gene sequence: CDR1 SEHNR, CDR2 FQNEAQ (reference sequence). The full variable domain, in which reference TRBV7-9 and TRBJ1-2 provide the parts outside the CDR3, is DTGVSQNPRHKITKRGQNVTFRCDPISEHNRLYWYRQTLGQGPEFLTYFQNEAQLEKSRLLSDRFSAERPKGSFSTLEIQRTEQGDSAMYLCASSPGGDGYGYTFGSGTRLTVV.

This clonotype was found a few times. V gene TRBV20-1 combines with J gene TRBJ2-5, with 8 bases matching TRBD1. The CDR3 sequence is 13 residues long. The junction had 9 bases not matched to a gene; V was cut back by 6 bases and J by 6 bases. Per germline, CDR1 DFQATT and CDR2 SNEGSKA (reference sequence). The CDR3 spells CSARPGGRKTQYF. In DNA, the CDR3 is TGCAGTGCGAGACCAGGGGGCAGGAAGACCCAGTACTTC.

This clonotype was seen more than once but under ten times. The V call is TRBV4-3, the J call TRBJ2-1, with 8 bases fitting TRBD2. The germline V gene has CDR1 LGHNA and CDR2 YSLEER. The CDR3 totals 16 residues. Unmatched junction bases numbered 9, after V lost 1 base and J lost 7 bases. In DNA, the CDR3 is TGCGCCAGCAGCCAAGCCCTCCCGGGACTAGGTAATGAGCAGTTCTTC. This translates into CASSQALPGLGNEQFF.

The genes are TRBV15 and TRBJ1-6; unclear D gene. Germline CDR1 is LNHNV and CDR2 is YYDKDF (reference sequence). The CDR3 loop spans 14 amino acids. V lost 0 bases and J lost 7, with 7 bases in between. In nucleotides, the CDR3 is TGTGCCACCAGCAGAGACCCGGAGAATTCACCCCTCCACTTT. As protein: CATSRDPENSPLHF.

This chain links TRBV6-2 or TRBV6-3 with TRBJ2-3; unclear D gene. Between the trimmed V and J ends, which lost 6 bases and 4 bases, there was a span of 23 bases. This CDR3 comprises 17 residues. Germline loops: CDR1 MNHEY, CDR2 SVGEGT. The CDR3 DNA follows: TGTGCCAGCAGCCTATTTTCCGGGCGAAAACTCCCAGATACGCAGTATTTT. Its translation is CASSLFSGRKLPDTQYF.